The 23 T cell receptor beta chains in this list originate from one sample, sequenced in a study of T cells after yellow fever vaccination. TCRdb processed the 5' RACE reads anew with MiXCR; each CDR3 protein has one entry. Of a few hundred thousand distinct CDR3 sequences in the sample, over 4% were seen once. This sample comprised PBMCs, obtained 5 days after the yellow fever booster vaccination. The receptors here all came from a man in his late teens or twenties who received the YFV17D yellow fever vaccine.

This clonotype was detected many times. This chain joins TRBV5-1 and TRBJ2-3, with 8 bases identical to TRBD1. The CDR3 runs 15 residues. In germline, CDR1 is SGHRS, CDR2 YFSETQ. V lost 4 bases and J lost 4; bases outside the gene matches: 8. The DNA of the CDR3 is TGCGCCAGCAGCGGTGGGAACAGGGGGGCAGATACGCAGTATTTT. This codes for CASSGGNRGADTQYF.

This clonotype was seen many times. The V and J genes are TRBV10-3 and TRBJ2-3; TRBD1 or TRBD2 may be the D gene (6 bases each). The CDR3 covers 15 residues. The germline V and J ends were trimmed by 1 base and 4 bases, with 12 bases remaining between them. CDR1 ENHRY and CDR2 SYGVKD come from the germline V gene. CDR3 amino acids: CAISEFPGAPDTQYF. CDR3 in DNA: TGTGCCATCAGTGAGTTTCCGGGGGCGCCAGATACGCAGTATTTT.

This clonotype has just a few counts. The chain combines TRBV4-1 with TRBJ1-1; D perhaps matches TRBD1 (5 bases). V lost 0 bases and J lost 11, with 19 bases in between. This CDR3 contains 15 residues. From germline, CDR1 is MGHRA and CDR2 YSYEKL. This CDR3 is CASSQDTGAKGYAFF. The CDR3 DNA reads TGCGCCAGCAGCCAAGATACAGGCGCAAAAGGCTATGCTTTCTTT.

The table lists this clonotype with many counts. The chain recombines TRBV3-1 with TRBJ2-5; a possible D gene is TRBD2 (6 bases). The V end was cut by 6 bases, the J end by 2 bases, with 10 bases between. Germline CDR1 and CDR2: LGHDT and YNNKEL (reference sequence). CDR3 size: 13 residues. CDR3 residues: CASSGTSQETQYF. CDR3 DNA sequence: TGTGCCAGCAGTGGGACTTCTCAAGAGACCCAGTACTTC.

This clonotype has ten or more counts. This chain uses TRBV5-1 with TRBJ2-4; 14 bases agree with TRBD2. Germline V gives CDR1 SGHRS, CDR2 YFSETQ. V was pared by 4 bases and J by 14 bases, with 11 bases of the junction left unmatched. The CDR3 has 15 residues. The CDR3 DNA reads TGCGCCAGCAGCCAAGGGACTAGCGGGGGACCTAAGGAGTACTTC. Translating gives CASSQGTSGGPKEYF.

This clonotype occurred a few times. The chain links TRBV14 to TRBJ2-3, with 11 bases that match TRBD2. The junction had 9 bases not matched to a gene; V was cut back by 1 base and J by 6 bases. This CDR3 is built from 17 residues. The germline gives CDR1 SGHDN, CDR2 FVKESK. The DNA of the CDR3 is TGTGCCAGCAGCCAAGCCCGATCGACTAGCGGGGTCGATACGCAGTATTTT. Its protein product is CASSQARSTSGVDTQYF.

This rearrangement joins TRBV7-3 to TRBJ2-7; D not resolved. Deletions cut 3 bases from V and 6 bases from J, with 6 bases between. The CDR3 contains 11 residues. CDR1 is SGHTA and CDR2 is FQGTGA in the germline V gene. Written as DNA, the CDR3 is TGTGCCAGCAGCTTTCCTTCCGAGCAGTACTTC. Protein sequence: CASSFPSEQYF.

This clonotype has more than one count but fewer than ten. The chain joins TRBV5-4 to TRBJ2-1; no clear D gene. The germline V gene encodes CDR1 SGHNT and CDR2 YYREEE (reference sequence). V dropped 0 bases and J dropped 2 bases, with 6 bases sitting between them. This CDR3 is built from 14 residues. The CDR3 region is CASSLASTYNEQFF. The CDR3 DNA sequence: TGTGCCAGCAGCTTGGCCTCCACCTACAATGAGCAGTTCTTC.

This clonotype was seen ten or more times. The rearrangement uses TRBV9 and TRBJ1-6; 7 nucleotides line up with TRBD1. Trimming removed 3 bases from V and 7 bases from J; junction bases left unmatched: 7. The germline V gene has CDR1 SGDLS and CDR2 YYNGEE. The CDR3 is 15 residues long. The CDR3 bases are TGTGCCAGCAGCGCATCCGGGACAGCGAATTCACCCCTCCACTTT. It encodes CASSASGTANSPLHF.

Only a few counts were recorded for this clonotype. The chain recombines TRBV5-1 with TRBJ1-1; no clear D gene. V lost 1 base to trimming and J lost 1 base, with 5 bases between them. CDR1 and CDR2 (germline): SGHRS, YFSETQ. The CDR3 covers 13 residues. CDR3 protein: CASSLWENTEAFF. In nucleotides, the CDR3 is TGCGCCAGCAGCTTGTGGGAGAACACTGAAGCTTTCTTT.

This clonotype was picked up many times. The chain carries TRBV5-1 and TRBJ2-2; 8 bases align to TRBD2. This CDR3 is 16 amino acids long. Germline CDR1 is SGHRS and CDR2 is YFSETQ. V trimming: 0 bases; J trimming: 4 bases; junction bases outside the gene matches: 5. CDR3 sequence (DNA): TGCGCCAGCAGCTTGGGGACTAGCATGTTCACCGGGGAGCTGTTTTTT. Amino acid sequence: CASSLGTSMFTGELFF.

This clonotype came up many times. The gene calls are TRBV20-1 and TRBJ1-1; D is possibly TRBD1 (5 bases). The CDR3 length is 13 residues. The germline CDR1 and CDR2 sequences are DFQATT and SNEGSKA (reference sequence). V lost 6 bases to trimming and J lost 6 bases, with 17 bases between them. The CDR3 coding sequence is TGCAGTGCAACGACTCGGGGAGGGGCTGAAGCTTTCTTT. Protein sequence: CSATTRGGAEAFF.

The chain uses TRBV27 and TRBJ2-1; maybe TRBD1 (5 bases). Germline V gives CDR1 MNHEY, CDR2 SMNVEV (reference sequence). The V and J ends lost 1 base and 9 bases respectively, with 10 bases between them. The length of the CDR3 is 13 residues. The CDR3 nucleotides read TGTGCCAGCAGTTTATTGACAGCGCGTGAGCAGTTCTTC. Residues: CASSLLTAREQFF.

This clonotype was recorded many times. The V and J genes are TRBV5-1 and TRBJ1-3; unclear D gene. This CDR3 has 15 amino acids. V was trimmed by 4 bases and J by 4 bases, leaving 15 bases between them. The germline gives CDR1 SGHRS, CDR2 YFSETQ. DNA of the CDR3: TGCGCCAGCAGCCCGGCGTCGCCCGAGGGAAACACCATATATTTT. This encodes CASSPASPEGNTIYF.

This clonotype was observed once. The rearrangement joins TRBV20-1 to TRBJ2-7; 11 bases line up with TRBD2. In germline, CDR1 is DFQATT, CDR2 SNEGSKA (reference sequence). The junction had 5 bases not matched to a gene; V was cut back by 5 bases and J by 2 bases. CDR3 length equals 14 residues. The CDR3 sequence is CSALQTSGAYEQYF. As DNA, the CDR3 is TGCAGTGCTCTTCAGACTAGCGGGGCCTACGAGCAGTACTTC.

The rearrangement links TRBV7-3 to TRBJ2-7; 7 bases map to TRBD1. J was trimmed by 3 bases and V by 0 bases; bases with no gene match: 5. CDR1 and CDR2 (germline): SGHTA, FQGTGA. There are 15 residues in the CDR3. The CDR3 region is CASSLTQGPFYEQYF. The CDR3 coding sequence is TGTGCCAGCAGCTTAACACAGGGGCCTTTCTACGAGCAGTACTTC.

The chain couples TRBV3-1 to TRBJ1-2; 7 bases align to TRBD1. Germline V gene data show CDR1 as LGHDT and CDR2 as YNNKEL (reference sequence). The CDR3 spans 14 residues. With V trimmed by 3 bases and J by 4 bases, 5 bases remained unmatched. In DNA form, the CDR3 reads TGTGCCAGCAGCCAGGACAGGATGATCTATGGCTACACCTTC. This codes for CASSQDRMIYGYTF.

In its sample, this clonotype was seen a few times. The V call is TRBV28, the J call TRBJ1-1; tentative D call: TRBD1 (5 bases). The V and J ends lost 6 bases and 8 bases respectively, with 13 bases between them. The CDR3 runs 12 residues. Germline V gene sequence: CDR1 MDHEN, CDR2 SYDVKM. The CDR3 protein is CASRWRGSEAFF. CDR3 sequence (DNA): TGTGCCAGCAGATGGAGGGGCTCGGAAGCTTTCTTT.

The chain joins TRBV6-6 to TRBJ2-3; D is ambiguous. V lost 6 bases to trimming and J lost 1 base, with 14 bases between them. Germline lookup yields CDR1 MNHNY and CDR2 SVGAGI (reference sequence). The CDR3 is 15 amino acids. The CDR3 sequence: CASSLTAFGTDTQYF. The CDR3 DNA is TGTGCCAGCAGCCTTACGGCCTTTGGCACAGATACGCAGTATTTT.

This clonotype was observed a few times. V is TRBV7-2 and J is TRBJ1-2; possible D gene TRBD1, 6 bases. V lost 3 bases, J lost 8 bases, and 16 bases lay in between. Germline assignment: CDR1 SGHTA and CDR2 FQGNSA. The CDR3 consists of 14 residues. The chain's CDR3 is CASSFYQTDRGYTF. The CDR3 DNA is TGTGCCAGCAGCTTTTACCAGACGGACAGAGGCTACACCTTC.

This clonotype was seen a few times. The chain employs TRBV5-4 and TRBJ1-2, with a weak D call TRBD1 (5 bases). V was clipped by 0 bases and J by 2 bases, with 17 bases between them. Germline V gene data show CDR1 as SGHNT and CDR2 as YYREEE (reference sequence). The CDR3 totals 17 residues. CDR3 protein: CASSLVGARANNYGYTF. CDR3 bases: TGTGCCAGCAGCTTGGTTGGGGCCAGGGCGAACAACTATGGCTACACCTTC.

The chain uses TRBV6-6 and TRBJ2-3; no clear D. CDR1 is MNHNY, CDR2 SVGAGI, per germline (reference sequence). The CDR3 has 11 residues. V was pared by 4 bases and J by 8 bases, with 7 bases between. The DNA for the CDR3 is TGTGCCAGCAGTTCCCCCCGTACGCAGTATTTT. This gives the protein CASSSPRTQYF.

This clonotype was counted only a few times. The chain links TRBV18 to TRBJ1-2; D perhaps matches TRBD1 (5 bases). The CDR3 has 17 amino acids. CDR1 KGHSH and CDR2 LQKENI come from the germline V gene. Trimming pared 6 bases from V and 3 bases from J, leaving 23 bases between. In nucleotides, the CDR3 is TGTGCCAGCTCGACAGATTCATTAGGGAGATCGGACTATGGCTACACCTTC. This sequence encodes CASSTDSLGRSDYGYTF.